These T cell receptor beta chains were read from a single sample in a study of identical twins. TCRdb passed the 5' RACE reads through MiXCR, listing each CDR3 protein once. Of 690,000 or so distinct CDR3 sequences in the sample, 8.5% to 9% were seen once. A further study also used this sample, focusing on yellow fever vaccine responses in identical twins.

The material sequenced was PBMCs. These receptor sequences come from a woman aged 18-35 years in good health. CDR3s include the opening cysteine and the closing phenylalanine or tryptophan. The order of the fields is V gene, J gene, D gene, clone size, CDR3 DNA, CDR3 protein. D genes are given only for firm matches. Clone size, where shown, is once, few, many, or a class for clones that have expanded.

>TRBV20-1|TRBJ2-1|.|many
TGCAGTGCTAGGATGAGAGAGGGGAAGCGACAGCCAGCTATATACAATGAGCAGTTCTTC
CSARMREGKRQPAIYNEQFF
>TRBV5-1|TRBJ2-3|.|.
TGCGCCAGCAGCTTTCTGACGTTCACAGATACGCAGTATTTT
CASSFLTFTDTQYF
>TRBV5-5|TRBJ2-1|.|few
TGTGCCAGCAGTCTCCAACTACGCGGAACCTACAATGAGCAGTTCTTC
CASSLQLRGTYNEQFF
>TRBV11-2|TRBJ2-1|TRBD2|few
TGTGCCAGCAGCTCCCCGTTAGGGGCGCGGGAGATGGGCTCCTACAATGAGCAGTTCTTC
CASSSPLGAREMGSYNEQFF
>TRBV7-3|TRBJ2-1|.|.
TGTGCCAGCAGCTTAATCCAGAACCCTAGGTTGAATGAGCAGTTCTTC
CASSLIQNPRLNEQFF
>TRBV5-1|TRBJ1-3|.|.
TGCGCCAGCAGCTTGAGTCAGGGCCACTCTGGAAACACCATATATTTT
CASSLSQGHSGNTIYF
>TRBV7-2|TRBJ2-3|.|few
TGTGCCAGCAGCCCCTCGGGATCGAGTGCAGATACGCAGTATTTT
CASSPSGSSADTQYF
>TRBV9|TRBJ1-2|TRBD1|many
TGTGCCAGCAGCCCTCAGGTGGACAGGGGAGACTATGGCTACACCTTC
CASSPQVDRGDYGYTF
>TRBV7-9|TRBJ1-2|.|.
TGTGCCAGCAGCCCCGTCGGGGGAACAAGGTCGTCGGGCTACACCTTC
CASSPVGGTRSSGYTF
>TRBV6-2/TRBV6-3|TRBJ2-7|.|few
TGTGCCAGCAGTTACTCAATGGGGTTCACCTACGAGCAGTACTTC
CASSYSMGFTYEQYF
>TRBV7-9|TRBJ1-1|.|.
TGTGCCAGCAGCTTCGTGCCGGGATCTGAAGCTTTCTTT
CASSFVPGSEAFF
>TRBV4-3|TRBJ2-7|.|few
TGCGCCAGCAGCCCTTCCTGGGACCTTTCCTACGAGCAGTACTTC
CASSPSWDLSYEQYF
>TRBV18|TRBJ2-2|TRBD1|.
TGTGCCAGCTCACTGGGACAGTCAAACATCGGGGAGCTGTTTTTT
CASSLGQSNIGELFF
>TRBV28|TRBJ2-4|TRBD2|many
TGTGCCAGCAGCCGAAGCTCGCTAGCGGAAAACATTCAGTACTTC
CASSRSSLAENIQYF
>TRBV2|TRBJ1-4|.|few
TGTGCCAGCAGTGATTGGGGGGAAAAACTGTTTTTT
CASSDWGEKLFF
>TRBV6-2/TRBV6-3|TRBJ2-6|.|few
TGTGCCAGCAGTTATACAGGCATCTCTGGGGCCAACGTCCTGACTTTC
CASSYTGISGANVLTF
>TRBV11-2|TRBJ2-7|.|.
TGTGCCAGCAGCTTACGCCCGGGACTGGGGTACGAGCAGTACTTC
CASSLRPGLGYEQYF
>TRBV11-2|TRBJ2-3|TRBD1|.
TGTGCCAGCAGCTCGGACAGGGGAAAATACACAGATACGCAGTATTTT
CASSSDRGKYTDTQYF
>TRBV24-1|TRBJ1-1|.|.
TGTGCCATCAGGGCAGGAGCGCGGACCCAAGCTTTCTTT
CAIRAGARTQAFF
>TRBV18|TRBJ1-1|.|.
TGTGCCAGCTCCCTGACCGGGGACTCGATGAACACTGAAGCTTTCTTT
CASSLTGDSMNTEAFF
>TRBV5-1|TRBJ2-7|TRBD1|many
TGCGCCAGCAGCGTCGGACAGGGGGACTCCTACGAGCAGTACTTC
CASSVGQGDSYEQYF
>TRBV7-2|TRBJ2-3|.|many
TGTGCCAGCAGCTTACAGCGGGGCACAGATACGCAGTATTTT
CASSLQRGTDTQYF
>TRBV6-6|TRBJ2-7|.|.
TGTACCAGCACGGACGTGGGGAACTACGAGCAGTACTTC
CTSTDVGNYEQYF
>TRBV11-2|TRBJ1-1|TRBD1|.
TGTGCCAGCAGATATACAGGGGATGGAGACACTGAAGCTTTCTTT
CASRYTGDGDTEAFF
>TRBV29-1|TRBJ1-1|.|.
TGCAGCGTCCGATCTTGGCGGGGGGACGCTTTCTTT
CSVRSWRGDAFF
>TRBV12-3/TRBV12-4|TRBJ2-2|.|many
TGTGCCAGCAGTTGGCCTGGGACGTACCGCACCGGGGAGCTGTTTTTT
CASSWPGTYRTGELFF
>TRBV5-1|TRBJ2-1|.|.
TGCGCCAGCAGCTTGGTCCGGGACCCCTCGCGGGAGCAGTTCTTC
CASSLVRDPSREQFF
>TRBV3-1|TRBJ1-2|TRBD1|.
TGTGCCAGCAGCCAACGGGAGGGGGCTGGTGGCTACACCTTC
CASSQREGAGGYTF
>TRBV20-1|TRBJ2-1|TRBD2|many
TGCAGTGCTAGAGGCGGACTAGCGGGGGGCGGTGAGCAGTTCTTC
CSARGGLAGGGEQFF
>TRBV11-2|TRBJ2-1|.|.
TGTGCCAGCAGCACGACCCCGGGGCTGGACCAATACAATGAGCAGTTCTTC
CASSTTPGLDQYNEQFF
>TRBV4-2|TRBJ2-6|.|few
TGTGCCAGCAGCCTAGGGCTCGGGACACACCTTTCTTCTGGGGCCAACGTCCTGACTTTC
CASSLGLGTHLSSGANVLTF
>TRBV7-8|TRBJ2-7|.|.
TGTGCCAGCAGGCTACAGGGCAACGAGCAGTACTTC
CASRLQGNEQYF
>TRBV24-1|TRBJ2-2|TRBD1|few
TGTGCCACCAGTGATCTACCTAGGGACAGGGACCGGGGCACCGGGGAGCTGTTTTTT
CATSDLPRDRDRGTGELFF